The subject of this entry is one T cell receptor beta chain. Its antigen is unidentified. Time point here: week 47, end of study. Each dose delivered 300 ug of mutant IDH1 20-mer peptide subcutaneously with imiquimod. With 5 bases clipped from V and 4 bases from J, the junction kept 7 bases outside the gene matches. In germline, CDR1 is KGHSH, CDR2 LQKENI. The length of the CDR3 is 15 residues. TCRdb's table, derived via immunoSEQ multiplex PCR, lists solely in-frame clones and lacks some. The sample has tens of thousands of clones, approximately 71% seen once. This specimen comes from a study of a mutant IDH1 vaccine in newly diagnosed glioma. Study background: First vaccine doses came 4-6 weeks after radiotherapy alone, or with temozolomide cycles.

Notes on the study in general: In 93.3% of patients, immune responses induced by the vaccine occurred.

Here the sequenced sample was PBMCs, taken from a glioma patient whose treatment included an IDH1 peptide vaccine. The TCR comes from a man in his fifties with glioma. The genes are TRBV18 and TRBJ1-1; 10 positions agree with TRBD1. CDR3 coding DNA: TGTGCCAGCTCAGCCGGGACAGGGGTGGGCACTGAAGCTTTCTTT. Amino acids: CASSAGTGVGTEAFF.